Listed here are 13 T cell receptor beta chains from one sample, sequenced in a study of blood T cell repertoires in COVID-19 (dated by TCRdb to the early 2020s). Library creation used the immunoSEQ multiplex PCR assay. Entries here come from immuneACCESS through TCRdb and include only in-frame sequences with V and J called. Some clones fail to appear in such tables; in the studies checked, an unresolved V gene covers under half of the shortfall, and the cause of the remainder is unknown. Counted in this sample were about 400,000 clones; roughly nine tenths of them appeared once. The ten most abundant clones make up 1.5% to 2% of the sample. Sequenced sample: PBMCs or T cells enriched from blood (not recorded which). These receptors were taken from a woman younger than 45 who had recovered from COVID-19.

J is TRBJ2-2 and V is TRBV7-8; 8 positions agree with TRBD1. This CDR3 is 16 amino acids long. V dropped 1 base and J dropped 6; count of bases not matched to a gene: 7. Germline loops: CDR1 SGHVS, CDR2 FQNEAQ. CDR3 DNA: TGTGCCAGCAGCTTAGGTTCGCAGGGGGCAGCCGGGGAGCTGTTTTTT. It codes for CASSLGSQGAAGELFF. Filled out from reference TRBV7-8 and TRBJ2-2, the complete variable domain reads GAGVSQSPRYKVAKRGQDVALRCDPISGHVSLFWYQQALGQGPEFLTYFQNEAQLDKSGLPSDRFFAERPEGSVSTLKIQRTQQEDSAVYLCASSLGSQGAAGELFFGEGSRLTVL.

The rearrangement links TRBV7-9 to TRBJ2-7; D is undetermined. The CDR3 covers 13 residues. Trimming took 8 bases from V and 2 from J, leaving 13 bases between them. The V gene's germline CDR1 is SEHNR and CDR2 FQNEAQ (reference sequence). The CDR3 DNA follows: TGTGCCAGCTCTTCCGAGCACCCCTACGAGCAGTACTTC. Protein sequence: CASSSEHPYEQYF.

This rearrangement joins TRBV7-6 to TRBJ1-1; D ambiguous. The ends were cut back, 2 bases at V and 8 bases at J, with 9 bases in the middle. The CDR3 length is 12 residues. Germline-derived CDR1 and CDR2 are SGHVS and FNYEAQ. The CDR3 loop reads CASSLQGGEAFF. For the CDR3, the DNA is TGTGCCAGCAGCTTACAAGGAGGAGAAGCTTTCTTT.

V gene TRBV19 combines with J gene TRBJ1-5, with 8 bases identical to TRBD1. This CDR3 comprises 13 residues. Germline CDR1 and CDR2: LNHDA and SQIVND (reference sequence). V lost 7 bases to trimming and J lost 6 bases; unmatched junction nucleotides: 5. In DNA form, the CDR3 reads TGTGCCAGTACAGGGGGCCCCACTCAGCCCCAGCATTTT. As protein: CASTGGPTQPQHF. The entire variable domain, with the rest obtained from reference TRBV19 and TRBJ1-5, is as follows: DGGITQSPKYLFRKEGQNVTLSCEQNLNHDAMYWYRQDPGQGLRLIYYSQIVNDFQKGDIAEGYSVSREKKESFPLTVTSAQKNPTAFYLCASTGGPTQPQHFGDGTRLSIL.

This clone has only a few counts. The chain links TRBV3-1 (or the pseudogene TRBV3-2) to TRBJ2-3, with TRBD2 matching over 8 bases. V dropped 2 bases and J dropped 0; count of bases not matched to a gene: 7. The CDR3 sequence is 17 residues long. CDR1 and CDR2 (germline): LGHDT, YNNKEL (reference sequence). Written as DNA, the CDR3 is TGTGCCAGCAGCCAACTGTGGCGGGGGGCTAGCACAGATACGCAGTATTTT. Translated, it gives CASSQLWRGASTDTQYF.

The chain carries TRBV25-1 and TRBJ2-3; TRBD2 agrees at 11 bases. CDR1 and CDR2 from the germline V gene are MGHDK and SYGVNS. V gave up 3 bases and J gave up 4 bases; unmatched junction bases: 3. The CDR3 runs to 15 residues. The CDR3: CASSDSGGASDTQYF. The CDR3 DNA sequence: TGTGCCAGCAGTGATAGCGGGGGGGCTTCAGATACGCAGTATTTT.

The chain is built from TRBV30 and TRBJ1-2, with no clear D. The CDR3 is 13 amino acids. Germline V gene sequence: CDR1 GTSNPN, CDR2 SVGIG (reference sequence). Trimming shortened V by 0 bases and J by 4 bases, and 9 bases separated the two germline ends. For the CDR3, the DNA is TGTGCCTGGAGTGTACAGCCAGGCTATGGCTACACCTTC. It specifies CAWSVQPGYGYTF.

CDR3 in amino acids: CSASRPDRVAGELFF. The CDR3 nucleotides are TGCAGTGCTAGTAGGCCGGACAGGGTTGCCGGGGAGCTGTTTTTT. The genes are TRBV20-1 and TRBJ2-2; the match to TRBD1 covers 8 bases. The CDR3 loop spans 15 amino acids. In germline, CDR1 is DFQATT, CDR2 SNEGSKA (reference sequence). With V trimmed by 3 bases and J by 6 bases, 9 bases remained unmatched.

J is TRBJ1-5 and V is TRBV10-3; perhaps TRBD1 as D (5 bases). Deletions cut 0 bases from V and 3 bases from J, with 12 bases between. The CDR3 length is 16 residues. Germline assignment: CDR1 ENHRY and CDR2 SYGVKD. For the CDR3, the DNA is TGTGCCATCAGTGAGTCCAGGCAGGGTCCCAATCAGCCCCAGCATTTT. Translated: CAISESRQGPNQPQHF.

This chain connects TRBV4-3 to TRBJ2-2; D not resolved. CDR1 and CDR2 from the germline V gene are LGHNA and YSLEER. The CDR3 consists of 16 residues. Between the trimmed V and J ends, which lost 1 base and 0 bases, there was a span of 9 bases. CDR3 DNA sequence: TGCGCCAGCAGCCAAGTATCAGATCCGAACACCGGGGAGCTGTTTTTT. This codes for CASSQVSDPNTGELFF.

The genes are TRBV24-1 and TRBJ1-2; 7 bases agree with TRBD1. This CDR3 region has 15 residues. CDR1 and CDR2 (germline): KGHDR, SFDVKD. V trimming: 4 bases; J trimming: 7 bases; junction bases outside the gene matches: 11. DNA of the CDR3: TGTGCCACCAGTGAGGAGGGGGCGAAGTTAAGTGGCTACACCTTC. Protein sequence: CATSEEGAKLSGYTF.

This chain uses TRBV19 with TRBJ1-4, with D possibly TRBD1 on 5 matching bases. CDR1 is LNHDA and CDR2 is SQIVND in the germline V gene (reference sequence). Trimming left V 4 bases short and J 0 bases short, with 12 bases between. The CDR3 contains 16 residues. This CDR3 reads CASSNIRESTNEKLFF. The DNA for the CDR3 is TGTGCCAGTAGTAACATCAGGGAATCAACTAATGAAAAACTGTTTTTT.

Of note for this clone: Other nucleotide sequences in the sample specify the same CDR3. The CDR3 protein is CASSLDRSSGNTIYF. In DNA form, the CDR3 reads TGCGCCAGCAGCTTGGACAGATCCTCTGGAAACACCATATATTTT. The V gene is TRBV5-1, the J gene TRBJ1-3; the D is unclear. Germline lookup yields CDR1 SGHRS and CDR2 YFSETQ. The germline V and J ends were trimmed by 0 bases and 0 bases, with 7 bases remaining between them. This CDR3 has 15 residues.